The source of this TCR beta chain is a study of cytomegalovirus exposure and HLA in healthy donors. About the study: Among about 400 genotyped donors, around 80% fell in the Caucasian-associated ancestry cluster.

To note about this clone: The antigen remains unidentified.

This CDR3 spans 15 amino acids. Per the germline V gene, CDR1 is LNHNV and CDR2 is YYDKDF (reference sequence). With V trimmed by 1 base and J by 4 bases, 4 bases remained unmatched. Study results and caveats: Per a prior analysis, the majority of TCR beta V segments were productive roughly 87% or roughly 30% of the time. A few CMV-associated chains proved CMV antigen-specific in vitro. The dataset shows that most TCR sequences were rare, while some public TCRs occurred in many donors.

The PCR employed 60 Vbeta primers together with 13 Jbeta primers. Only in-frame clones appear in the TCRdb table, and some are missing; sequencing was by immunoSEQ multiplex PCR. The data hold more than 80,000 clones, with roughly 82% observed a single time. This receptor was obtained from a woman between 50 and 59 years old in good health and CMV-seropositive. The genes are TRBV15 and TRBJ1-1, with 9 bases fitting TRBD1. Sequenced: PBMCs. The CDR3 sequence: CATSRAGTGTTEAFF. Written as DNA, the CDR3 is TGTGCCACCAGCAGAGCCGGGACAGGGACCACTGAAGCTTTCTTT. The variable domain in full, completed from reference TRBV15 and TRBJ1-1, reads DAMVIQNPRYQVTQFGKPVTLSCSQTLNHNVMYWYQQKSSQAPKLLFHYYDKDFNNEADTPDNFQSRRPNTSFCFLDIRSPGLGDTAMYLCATSRAGTGTTEAFFGQGTRLTVV.